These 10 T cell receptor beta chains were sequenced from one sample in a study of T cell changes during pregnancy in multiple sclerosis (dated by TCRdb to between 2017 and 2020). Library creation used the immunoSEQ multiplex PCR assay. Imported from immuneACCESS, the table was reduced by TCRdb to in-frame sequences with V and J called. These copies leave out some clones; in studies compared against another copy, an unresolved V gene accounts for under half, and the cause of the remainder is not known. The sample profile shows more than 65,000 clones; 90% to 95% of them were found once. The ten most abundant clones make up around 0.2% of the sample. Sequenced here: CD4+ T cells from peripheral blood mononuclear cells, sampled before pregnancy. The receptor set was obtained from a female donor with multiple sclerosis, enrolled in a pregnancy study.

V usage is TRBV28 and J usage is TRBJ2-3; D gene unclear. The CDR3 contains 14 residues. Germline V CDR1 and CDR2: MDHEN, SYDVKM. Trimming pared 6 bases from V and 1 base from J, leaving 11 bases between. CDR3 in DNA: TGTGCCAGCAGCGAGACTTCTCGCACAGATACGCAGTATTTT. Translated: CASSETSRTDTQYF. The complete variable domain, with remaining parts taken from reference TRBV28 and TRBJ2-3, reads DVKVTQSSRYLVKRTGEKVFLECVQDMDHENMFWYRQDPGLGLRLIYFSYDVKMKEKGDIPEGYSVSREKKERFSLILESASTNQTSMYLCASSETSRTDTQYFGPGTRLTVL.

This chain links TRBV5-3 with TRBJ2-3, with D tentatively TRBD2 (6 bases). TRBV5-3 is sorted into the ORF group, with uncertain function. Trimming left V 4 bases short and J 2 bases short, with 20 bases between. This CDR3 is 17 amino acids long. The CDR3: CARSPHRDSNLTDTQYF. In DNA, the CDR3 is TGTGCCAGAAGCCCTCACCGGGACTCCAACCTCACAGATACGCAGTATTTT.

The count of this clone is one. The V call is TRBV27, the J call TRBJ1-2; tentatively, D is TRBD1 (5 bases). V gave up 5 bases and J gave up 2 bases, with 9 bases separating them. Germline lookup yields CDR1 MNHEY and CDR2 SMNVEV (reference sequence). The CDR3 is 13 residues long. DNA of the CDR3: TGTGCCAGCAGTCTGGGGCGGAACTATGGCTACACCTTC. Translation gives CASSLGRNYGYTF.

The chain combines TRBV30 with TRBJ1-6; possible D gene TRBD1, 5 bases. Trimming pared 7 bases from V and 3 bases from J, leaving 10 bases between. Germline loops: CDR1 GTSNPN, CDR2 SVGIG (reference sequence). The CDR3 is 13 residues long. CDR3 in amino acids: CAFQGYYNSPLHF. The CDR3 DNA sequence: TGTGCCTTCCAGGGTTACTATAATTCACCCCTCCACTTT.

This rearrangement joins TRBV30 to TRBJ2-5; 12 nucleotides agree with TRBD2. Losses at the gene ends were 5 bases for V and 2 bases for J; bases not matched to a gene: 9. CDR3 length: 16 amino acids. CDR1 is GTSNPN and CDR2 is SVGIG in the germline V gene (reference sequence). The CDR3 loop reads CAWDIRLAGGQETQYF. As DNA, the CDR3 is TGTGCCTGGGATATCCGTCTAGCGGGGGGGCAAGAGACCCAGTACTTC.

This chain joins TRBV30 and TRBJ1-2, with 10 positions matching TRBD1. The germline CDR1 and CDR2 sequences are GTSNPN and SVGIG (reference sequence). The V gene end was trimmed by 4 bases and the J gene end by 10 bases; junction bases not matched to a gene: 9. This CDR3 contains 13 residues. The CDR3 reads CAWNRRTGGYYTF. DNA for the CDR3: TGTGCCTGGAATCGTCGGACAGGGGGATACTACACCTTC.

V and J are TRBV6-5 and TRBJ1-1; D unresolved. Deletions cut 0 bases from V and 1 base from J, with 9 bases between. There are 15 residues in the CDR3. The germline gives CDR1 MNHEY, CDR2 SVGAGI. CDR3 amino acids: CASSYSIGQNTEAFF. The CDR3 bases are TGTGCCAGCAGTTACTCAATTGGGCAGAACACTGAAGCTTTCTTT.

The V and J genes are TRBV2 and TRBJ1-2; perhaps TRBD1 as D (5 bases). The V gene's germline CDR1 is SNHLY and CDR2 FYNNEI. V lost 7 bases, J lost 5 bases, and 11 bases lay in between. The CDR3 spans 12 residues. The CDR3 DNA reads TGTGCCAGCACCTTATCAGGGTATGGCTACACCTTC. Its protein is CASTLSGYGYTF.

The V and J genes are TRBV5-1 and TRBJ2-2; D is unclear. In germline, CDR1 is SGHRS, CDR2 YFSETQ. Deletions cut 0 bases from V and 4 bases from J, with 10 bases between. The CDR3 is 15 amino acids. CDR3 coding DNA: TGCGCCAGCAGCTTGGCCGCGAGTATCACCGGGGAGCTGTTTTTT. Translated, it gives CASSLAASITGELFF.

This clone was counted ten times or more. Written as DNA, the CDR3 is TGCGCCAGCAGCGCGGCGCGGAGCTCCTACAATGAGCAGTTCTTC. Protein: CASSAARSSYNEQFF. V usage is TRBV4-1 and J usage is TRBJ2-1; D is undetermined. The germline gives CDR1 MGHRA, CDR2 YSYEKL. Trimming cost V 5 bases and J 0 bases, with 11 bases left between them. CDR3 size: 15 residues.